The sequence of this T cell receptor beta chain was determined in a study of blood T cell repertoires in COVID-19. Looking at the study overall: Whether acute or convalescent, the COVID-19 samples came from the United States, Italy and Spain.

V dropped 1 base and J dropped 5 bases, with 14 bases sitting between them. From germline, CDR1 is SGHVS and CDR2 FNYEAQ. The CDR3 contains 15 residues. Original handling: Amplification of reference gene primers provided the estimated nucleated cell counts. Assay: immunoSEQ multiplex PCR; the TCRdb copy retains only in-frame clones and omits some. The V and J calls and clone size come from that table; D and trimming were worked out from the DNA. The sample includes over 200,000 clones, about 86% of them seen just once. The sequence was obtained from a woman in her forties or fifties with acute COVID-19. The chain joins TRBV7-6 to TRBJ1-1; D is uncertain. Sequences were obtained from PBMCs or T cells enriched from blood (not recorded which). For the CDR3, the DNA is TGTGCCAGCAGCTTAGGCCGGGAGGGTAATACTGAAGCTTTCTTT. The encoded protein is CASSLGREGNTEAFF.